Below, 17 T cell receptor beta chains from the same sample are listed, as sequenced in a study of shared clonotypes between healthy human individuals. The table came from immunoSEQ multiplex PCR; TCRdb's copy has only in-frame clones and leaves some out. The sample shows some 2,500,000 clones, roughly 92% of them seen only once. Sequences were obtained from naive CD4+ T cells from PBMCs. The subset was: CD45RA+ positively selected. The receptors come from a man aged 18 to 29 in good health. Some clones in this sample may be carry-over from other donors' samples.

CDR3 DNA: TGTGCCAGCAGTCCTGCCTTGAACACTGAAGCTTTCTTT. Protein sequence: CASSPALNTEAFF. This chain uses TRBV6-5 with TRBJ1-1, with D unclear. CDR3 length: 13 residues. V shed 5 bases and J shed 0 bases, with 7 bases lying between them. Germline V lookup: CDR1 MNHEY, CDR2 SVGAGI.

The chain links TRBV2 to TRBJ2-5; 15 bases line up with TRBD2. Trimming at V came to 5 bases and at J to 10 bases, leaving 8 bases not matched to a gene. CDR1 is SNHLY and CDR2 is FYNNEI in the germline V gene. The CDR3 totals 15 residues. The CDR3 is CASSNGLAGGEDQYF. CDR3 in DNA: TGTGCCAGCAGTAATGGACTAGCGGGGGGGGAGGACCAGTACTTC.

The rearrangement joins TRBV19 to TRBJ2-7; 9 bases map to TRBD1. CDR3 size: 14 residues. The ends lost 4 bases at V and 3 bases at J; junction bases unmatched: 4. Germline CDR1 reads LNHDA; CDR2 reads SQIVND (reference sequence). The CDR3 DNA is TGTGCCAGTAGTACTCCGGGACAGGGCTACGAGCAGTACTTC. It codes for CASSTPGQGYEQYF.

The genes are TRBV5-5 and TRBJ1-5; D gene unclear. The CDR3 extends over 14 amino acids. Trimming shortened V by 4 bases and J by 5 bases, and 13 bases separated the two germline ends. Germline CDR1 SGHKS, CDR2 YYEKEE (reference sequence). The CDR3 sequence is CASSPLLRDQPQHF. The CDR3 bases are TGTGCCAGCAGCCCACTGCTTAGGGATCAGCCCCAGCATTTT.

The chain carries TRBV10-3 and TRBJ2-7; perhaps D is TRBD1 or TRBD2 (5 bases each). The V end was cut by 7 bases, the J end by 3 bases, with 22 bases between. This CDR3 is 16 amino acids long. Germline V gene data show CDR1 as ENHRY and CDR2 as SYGVKD. DNA for the CDR3: TGTGCCATCACCGAAAACCCCGGGGCTTTCATCTACGAGCAGTACTTC. Translation: CAITENPGAFIYEQYF.

This clone was seen only a few times. This sample also contains other DNA sequences that code for the same CDR3. The chain uses TRBV5-1 and TRBJ1-5; D gene ambiguous. This CDR3 is 13 amino acids long. With 4 bases removed from V and 4 bases from J, the gap between germline ends came to 9 bases. The germline CDR1 and CDR2 sequences are SGHRS and YFSETQ. DNA of the CDR3: TGCGCCAGCAGCAAGGACGGAAATCAGCCCCAGCATTTT. Its protein product is CASSKDGNQPQHF.

This chain uses TRBV5-1 with TRBJ2-7; D is undetermined. Germline values: CDR1 SGHRS, CDR2 YFSETQ. The CDR3 loop spans 15 amino acids. Trimming took 1 base from V and 0 from J, leaving 11 bases between them. The CDR3 DNA is TGCGCCAGCAGCTTGAGGGCGGCGAGCTCCTACGAGCAGTACTTC. As protein: CASSLRAASSYEQYF. Drawing the rest from reference TRBV5-1 and TRBJ2-7, the complete variable domain is KAGVTQTPRYLIKTRGQQVTLSCSPISGHRSVSWYQQTPGQGLQFLFEYFSETQRNKGNFPGRFSGRQFSNSRSEMNVSTLELGDSALYLCASSLRAASSYEQYFGPGTRLTVT.

V gene TRBV27 combines with J gene TRBJ2-7, with TRBD1 matching 7 bases. Per germline, CDR1 MNHEY and CDR2 SMNVEV (reference sequence). V was pared by 4 bases and J by 2 bases, with 5 bases of the junction left unmatched. The CDR3 totals 14 residues. The CDR3 spells CASSSAGTAYEQYF. The CDR3 coding sequence is TGTGCCAGCAGTTCTGCCGGGACAGCCTACGAGCAGTACTTC.

The gene calls are TRBV27 and TRBJ2-1; 10 nucleotides agree with TRBD1. Germline V gene lookup returns CDR1 MNHEY and CDR2 SMNVEV (reference sequence). V lost 0 bases, J lost 6 bases, and 5 bases stayed unmatched. The CDR3 loop spans 16 amino acids. In DNA, the CDR3 is TGTGCCAGCAGTTTATCTCGGGGACAGGGGAGCAATGAGCAGTTCTTC. This sequence encodes CASSLSRGQGSNEQFF.

V usage is TRBV28 and J usage is TRBJ1-2; D unclear. This CDR3 is built from 13 residues. The germline CDR1 and CDR2 sequences are MDHEN and SYDVKM. Trimming left V 5 bases short and J 7 bases short, with 14 bases between. CDR3: CASSPVGGGGYTF. The CDR3 coding sequence is TGTGCCAGCAGTCCAGTAGGAGGTGGTGGCTACACCTTC.

The V and J genes are TRBV19 and TRBJ1-3; D is possibly TRBD1 (6 bases). The length of the CDR3 is 14 residues. Germline values: CDR1 LNHDA, CDR2 SQIVND (reference sequence). V was shortened by 6 bases and J by 4 bases, with 13 bases between the two germline ends. The CDR3: CASRPLGAGNTIYF. In nucleotides, the CDR3 is TGTGCCAGTAGACCCCTGGGGGCCGGAAACACCATATATTTT.

This sequence joins TRBV28 and TRBJ2-1, with TRBD2 matching over 7 bases. The CDR3 consists of 14 residues. Germline V gene data show CDR1 as MDHEN and CDR2 as SYDVKM. The junction had 8 bases not matched to a gene; V was cut back by 3 bases and J by 9 bases. CDR3 coding DNA: TGTGCCAGCAGTTTTGGGGGGAGGGCCCGTGAGCAGTTCTTC. This gives the protein CASSFGGRAREQFF. Full variable domain (outside the CDR3, taken from reference TRBV28 and TRBJ2-1): DVKVTQSSRYLVKRTGEKVFLECVQDMDHENMFWYRQDPGLGLRLIYFSYDVKMKEKGDIPEGYSVSREKKERFSLILESASTNQTSMYLCASSFGGRAREQFFGPGTRLTVL.

For this clone: This sample also contains other DNA sequences that code for the same CDR3. This chain links TRBV6-5 with TRBJ2-7; D gene uncertain. The CDR3 totals 13 residues. Looked up from germline, CDR1 is MNHEY and CDR2 is SVGAGI. V lost 2 bases and J lost 1, with 6 bases in between. The CDR3 DNA reads as TGTGCCAGCAGTTACGCGAGTTCCTACGAGCAGTACTTC. Translating gives CASSYASSYEQYF.

V and J are TRBV5-6 and TRBJ2-7, with D perhaps being TRBD1 or TRBD2 (6 bases each). The germline V gene encodes CDR1 SGHDT and CDR2 YYEEEE. V was trimmed by 0 bases and J by 4 bases, leaving 17 bases between them. This CDR3 spans 16 amino acids. The CDR3 DNA reads TGTGCCAGCAGCTTGGCCGGAGGGGGGTACACGTACGAGCAGTACTTC. Encoded protein: CASSLAGGGYTYEQYF.

The chain has TRBV2 and TRBJ1-1; TRBD1 aligns across 10 bases. The V and J ends lost 6 bases and 11 bases, in that order; junction bases with no gene match: 6. Germline V gives CDR1 SNHLY, CDR2 FYNNEI. This CDR3 has 12 amino acids. This CDR3 is CASRGQGKDAFF. CDR3 in DNA: TGTGCCAGCAGGGGACAGGGGAAGGATGCTTTCTTT.

The chain combines TRBV2 with TRBJ1-1; D not certain. The germline V and J ends were trimmed by 6 bases and 1 base, with 15 bases remaining between them. The CDR3 contains 15 residues. Looked up from germline, CDR1 is SNHLY and CDR2 is FYNNEI. The CDR3 nucleotides are TGTGCCAGCAGGACCATTCCTGAGGGGAACACTGAAGCTTTCTTT. It is translated as CASRTIPEGNTEAFF.

The V gene is TRBV6-5, the J gene TRBJ2-7; TRBD1 agrees at 8 bases. There are 12 residues in the CDR3. Germline loops: CDR1 MNHEY, CDR2 SVGAGI. The J segment lost 6 bases and the V segment lost 5 bases, leaving 3 bases of the junction unmatched. The CDR3 spells CASSNTGGEQYF. CDR3 nucleotide sequence: TGTGCCAGCAGTAATACAGGGGGCGAGCAGTACTTC.